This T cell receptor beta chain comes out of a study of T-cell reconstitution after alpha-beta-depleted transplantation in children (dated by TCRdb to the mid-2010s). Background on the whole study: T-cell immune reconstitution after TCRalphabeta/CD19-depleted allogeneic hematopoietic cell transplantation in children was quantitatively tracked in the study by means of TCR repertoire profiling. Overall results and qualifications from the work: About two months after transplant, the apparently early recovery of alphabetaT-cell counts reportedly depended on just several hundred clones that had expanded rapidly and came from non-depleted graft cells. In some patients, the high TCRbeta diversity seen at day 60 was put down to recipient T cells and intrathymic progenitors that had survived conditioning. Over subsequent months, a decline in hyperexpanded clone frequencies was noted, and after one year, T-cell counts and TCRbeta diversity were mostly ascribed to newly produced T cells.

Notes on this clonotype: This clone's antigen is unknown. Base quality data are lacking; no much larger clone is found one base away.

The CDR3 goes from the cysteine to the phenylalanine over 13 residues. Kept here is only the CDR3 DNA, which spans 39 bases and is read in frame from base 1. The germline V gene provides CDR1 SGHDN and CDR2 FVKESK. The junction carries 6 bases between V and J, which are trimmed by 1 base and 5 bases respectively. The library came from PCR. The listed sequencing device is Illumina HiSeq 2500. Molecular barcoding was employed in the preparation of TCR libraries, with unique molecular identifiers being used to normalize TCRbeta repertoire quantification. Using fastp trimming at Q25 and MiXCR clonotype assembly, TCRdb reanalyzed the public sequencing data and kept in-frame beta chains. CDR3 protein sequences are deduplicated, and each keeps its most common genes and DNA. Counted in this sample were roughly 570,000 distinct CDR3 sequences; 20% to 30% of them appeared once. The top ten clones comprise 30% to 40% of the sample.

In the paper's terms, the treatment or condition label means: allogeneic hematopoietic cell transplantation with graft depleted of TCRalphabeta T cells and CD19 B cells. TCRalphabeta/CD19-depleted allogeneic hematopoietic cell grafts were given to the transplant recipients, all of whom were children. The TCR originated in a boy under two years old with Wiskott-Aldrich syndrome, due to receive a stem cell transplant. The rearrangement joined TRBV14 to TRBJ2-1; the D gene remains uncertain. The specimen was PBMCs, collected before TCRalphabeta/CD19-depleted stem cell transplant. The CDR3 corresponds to CASSQVLHNEQFF. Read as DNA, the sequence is TGTGCCAGCAGCCAAGTGCTCCACAATGAGCAGTTCTTC.